This T cell receptor (beta chain) was recorded in a study of blood T cell repertoires in COVID-19. Looking at the study overall: The United States, Italy and Spain provided the acute and convalescent COVID-19 samples. PBMCs, B-cell-depleted T cells, or T cells were the source of the cDNA or gDNA that made up the material.

Methods used by the authors: Reference gene primer amplification gave estimated nucleated cell counts. Sequenced by immunoSEQ multiplex PCR; TCRdb stores in-frame clones only, minus some. V and J calls and clone size follow that table, whereas D and trimming were derived from the DNA. The data show around 95,000 clones, with around 85% seen just once and about 13% held by the top ten. The CDR3 runs 13 residues. Trimming stripped 7 bases from V and 8 bases from J, with 18 bases between. Per germline, CDR1 SQVTM and CDR2 ANQGSEA. The gene calls are TRBV29-1 and TRBJ1-3; weak D call: TRBD1 (6 bases). The sequence was obtained from a human donor in a cohort sampled during active COVID-19. Specimen: peripheral blood. For the CDR3, the DNA is TGCAGCGCCACAGGGACCTCTCAAGACACCATATATTTT. Translating gives CSATGTSQDTIYF. Full variable domain (missing parts from reference TRBV29-1 and TRBJ1-3): SAVISQKPSRDICQRGTSLTIQCQVDSQVTMMFWYRQQPGQSLTLIATANQGSEATYESGFVIDKFPISRPNLTFSTLTVSNMSPEDSSIYLCSATGTSQDTIYFGEGSWLTVV.